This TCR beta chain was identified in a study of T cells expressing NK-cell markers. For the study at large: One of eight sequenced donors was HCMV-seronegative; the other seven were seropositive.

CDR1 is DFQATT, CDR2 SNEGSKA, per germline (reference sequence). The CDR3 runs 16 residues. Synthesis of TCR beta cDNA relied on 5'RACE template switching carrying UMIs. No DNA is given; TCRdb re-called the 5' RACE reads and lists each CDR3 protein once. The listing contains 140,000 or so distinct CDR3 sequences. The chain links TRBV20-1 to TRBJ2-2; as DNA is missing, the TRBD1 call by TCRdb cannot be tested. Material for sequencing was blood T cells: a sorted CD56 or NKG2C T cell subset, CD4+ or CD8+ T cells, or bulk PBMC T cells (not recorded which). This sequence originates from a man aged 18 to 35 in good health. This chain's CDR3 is CSAKETGGVGTGELFF.